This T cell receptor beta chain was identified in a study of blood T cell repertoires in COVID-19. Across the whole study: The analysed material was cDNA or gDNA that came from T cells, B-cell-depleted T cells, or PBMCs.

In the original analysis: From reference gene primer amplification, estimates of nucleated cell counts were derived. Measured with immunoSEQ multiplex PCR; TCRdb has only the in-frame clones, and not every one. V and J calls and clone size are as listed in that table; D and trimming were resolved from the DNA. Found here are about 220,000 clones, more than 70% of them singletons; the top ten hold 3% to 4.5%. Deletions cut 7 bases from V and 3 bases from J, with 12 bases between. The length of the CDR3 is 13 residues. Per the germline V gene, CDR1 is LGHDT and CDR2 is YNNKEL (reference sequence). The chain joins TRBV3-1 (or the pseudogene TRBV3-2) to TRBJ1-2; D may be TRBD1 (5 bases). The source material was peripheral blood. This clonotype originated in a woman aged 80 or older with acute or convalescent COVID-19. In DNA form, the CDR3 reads TGTGCCAGCAATCGGAGGGGTTACTATGGCTACACCTTC. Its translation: CASNRRGYYGYTF.